The 23 T cell receptor beta chains below were found in one sample sequenced in a study of blood T cell repertoires in COVID-19. Some clones are missing from TCRdb's copy, which holds only in-frame ones; the method was immunoSEQ multiplex PCR. Among around 200,000 clones listed, roughly 88% were seen once. The source material was PBMCs or T cells enriched from blood (not recorded which). Every receptor here comes from a man aged 35 to 55 with acute COVID-19.

J is TRBJ2-1 and V is TRBV7-9, with 10 bases fitting TRBD1. This CDR3 has 15 residues. The germline CDR1 and CDR2 sequences are SEHNR and FQNEAQ (reference sequence). V lost 9 bases, J lost 4 bases, and 9 bases stayed unmatched. DNA for the CDR3: TGTGCCAGTCAGGGGGGACAGGGGAATTACAATGAGCAGTTCTTC. This translates into CASQGGQGNYNEQFF.

J is TRBJ1-5 and V is TRBV28; no definite D call. The V end was cut by 6 bases, the J end by 12 bases, with 12 bases between. This CDR3 contains 11 residues. Looked up from germline, CDR1 is MDHEN and CDR2 is SYDVKM. This CDR3 is CASSREYHQHF. CDR3 DNA sequence: TGTGCCAGCAGCCGGGAGTATCACCAGCATTTT.

This chain links TRBV9 with TRBJ2-6, with 8 bases aligning to TRBD1. CDR3 size: 19 residues. The J segment lost 0 bases and the V segment lost 4 bases, leaving 12 bases of the junction unmatched. The germline V gene has CDR1 SGDLS and CDR2 YYNGEE. The CDR3 loop is CASSPRGQGPVSGANVLTF. The CDR3 DNA sequence: TGTGCCAGCAGCCCACGAGGACAGGGCCCCGTCTCTGGGGCCAACGTCCTGACTTTC.

This rearrangement joins TRBV27 to TRBJ1-1; 8 positions match TRBD1. Germline loops: CDR1 MNHEY, CDR2 SMNVEV (reference sequence). The CDR3 loop spans 12 amino acids. Trimming took 5 bases from V and 6 from J; bases not matched to a gene: 2. CDR3 nucleotide sequence: TGTGCCAGCAGTGCAGGGGGCTCTGAAGCTTTCTTT. Its protein product is CASSAGGSEAFF.

This clone was counted many times. This specimen includes other DNA sequences encoding the same CDR3. The gene calls are TRBV29-1 and TRBJ1-2, with D maybe TRBD1 (5 bases). The CDR3 extends over 14 amino acids. CDR1 SQVTM and CDR2 ANQGSEA come from the germline V gene. V was shortened by 4 bases and J by 2 bases, with 14 bases between the two germline ends. CDR3 in amino acids: CSVVTGTGNYGYTF. CDR3 DNA: TGCAGCGTTGTGACGGGGACTGGGAACTATGGCTACACCTTC.

This clone was counted a single time. The chain recombines TRBV25-1 with TRBJ2-1, with TRBD2 identical over 7 bases. Germline-derived CDR1 and CDR2 are MGHDK and SYGVNS. The CDR3 extends over 14 amino acids. The V segment lost 4 bases and the J segment 0 bases; nucleotides outside the gene matches: 0. The CDR3 nucleotides are TGTGCCAGCAGTGGCGGGAGCTCCTACAATGAGCAGTTCTTC. Amino acid sequence: CASSGGSSYNEQFF.

The chain combines TRBV10-3 with TRBJ1-1, with 9 bases identical to TRBD1. With 4 bases clipped from V and 4 bases from J, the junction kept 7 bases outside the gene matches. Germline CDR1 ENHRY, CDR2 SYGVKD. This CDR3 is built from 15 residues. As DNA, the CDR3 is TGTGCCATCAGTGGCCCACCGGGACAGGGCACTGAAGCTTTCTTT. Amino acid sequence: CAISGPPGQGTEAFF.

This chain links TRBV28 with TRBJ2-1, with 8 bases aligning to TRBD2. The V and J ends lost 5 bases and 8 bases, in that order; junction bases with no gene match: 2. There are 12 residues in the CDR3. Germline V gene lookup returns CDR1 MDHEN and CDR2 SYDVKM. The CDR3 region has the DNA TGTGCCAGCAGTACGGGGGGGGATGAGCAGTTCTTC. Protein: CASSTGGDEQFF. The whole variable domain, remainder taken from reference TRBV28 and TRBJ2-1, is DVKVTQSSRYLVKRTGEKVFLECVQDMDHENMFWYRQDPGLGLRLIYFSYDVKMKEKGDIPEGYSVSREKKERFSLILESASTNQTSMYLCASSTGGDEQFFGPGTRLTVL.

This chain uses TRBV28 with TRBJ2-4; weak D call: TRBD2 (6 bases). Between the trimmed V and J ends, which lost 7 bases and 0 bases, there was a span of 16 bases. CDR1 MDHEN and CDR2 SYDVKM come from the germline V gene. The CDR3 is 16 residues long. The CDR3 loop is CASTLRGTLAKNIQYF. For the CDR3, the DNA is TGTGCCAGCACCCTCAGAGGGACTCTAGCCAAAAACATTCAGTACTTC.

J is TRBJ1-4 and V is TRBV19; D perhaps matches TRBD1 (6 bases). V was shortened by 9 bases and J by 4 bases, with 15 bases between the two germline ends. The CDR3 spans 14 residues. Germline CDR1 LNHDA, CDR2 SQIVND (reference sequence). CDR3 bases: TGTGCCAGCGCCCTAGGACAGAGTAATGAAAAACTGTTTTTT. Translated, it gives CASALGQSNEKLFF.

The sample holds a few counts of this clone. V usage is TRBV6-1 and J usage is TRBJ2-7, with 7 bases lining up with TRBD1. Germline V gene data show CDR1 as MNHNS and CDR2 as SASEGT. This CDR3 has 15 amino acids. Germline trimming cut 3 bases from V and 1 base from J; bases unmatched to any gene: 6. CDR3 in DNA: TGTGCCAGCAGTGAGGGGACAGCTTTTTCCTACGAGCAGTACTTC. Protein product: CASSEGTAFSYEQYF.

This clone was counted once. The V and J genes are TRBV7-8 and TRBJ2-1, with TRBD1 as a possible D gene (5 bases). Trimming shortened V by 0 bases and J by 6 bases, and 9 bases separated the two germline ends. Germline V gene lookup returns CDR1 SGHVS and CDR2 FQNEAQ. The CDR3 sequence is 14 residues long. The CDR3 DNA reads TGTGCCAGCAGCTTAGCTACACAGGCCAATGAGCAGTTCTTC. Its translation: CASSLATQANEQFF.

The CDR3 DNA reads TGTGCCAGCAGCCAAGCGGGGTATAATGAGCAGTTCTTC. It specifies CASSQAGYNEQFF. V is TRBV14 and J is TRBJ2-1; TRBD2 might be the D (5 bases). There are 13 residues in the CDR3. V was clipped by 1 base and J by 7 bases, with 8 bases between them. Germline values: CDR1 SGHDN, CDR2 FVKESK.

The rearrangement links TRBV18 to TRBJ1-2; 9 bases fit TRBD1. After removal of 3 bases from V and 8 bases from J, the junction contained 13 bases not matched to a gene. Germline V CDR1 and CDR2: KGHSH, LQKENI. This CDR3 has 16 amino acids. The CDR3 is CASSPVQGTGTAGYTF. The DNA for the CDR3 is TGTGCCAGCTCACCGGTACAAGGGACAGGGACGGCCGGCTACACCTTC.

This chain joins TRBV29-1 and TRBJ2-2; D might be TRBD1 (6 bases). Germline lookup yields CDR1 SQVTM and CDR2 ANQGSEA. This CDR3 is built from 13 residues. Trimming pared 7 bases from V and 4 bases from J, leaving 13 bases between. Written as DNA, the CDR3 is TGCAGCGGTCAGACAGGTTTCACCGGGGAGCTGTTTTTT. Translated: CSGQTGFTGELFF.

J is TRBJ2-3 and V is TRBV7-9; TRBD1 agrees at 12 bases. V lost 7 bases and J lost 4; bases outside the gene matches: 3. Germline V gene lookup returns CDR1 SEHNR and CDR2 FQNEAQ (reference sequence). The CDR3 extends over 14 amino acids. This CDR3 reads CASKGTGGSDTQYF. In DNA form, the CDR3 reads TGTGCCAGCAAGGGGACAGGGGGCTCAGATACGCAGTATTTT.

A few counts support this clone. The rearrangement uses TRBV11-2 and TRBJ1-1; D is perhaps TRBD1 (5 bases). Germline CDR1 reads SGHAT; CDR2 reads FQNNGV. Trimming took 5 bases from V and 11 from J, leaving 15 bases between them. The CDR3 has 12 residues. The DNA of the CDR3 is TGTGCCAGCAGCCCAGGGTTTGTCGGCGCTTTCTTT. Translating it yields CASSPGFVGAFF.

This sequence joins TRBV28 and TRBJ2-5; 9 bases are shared with TRBD1. With 4 bases clipped from V and 0 bases from J, the junction kept 6 bases outside the gene matches. CDR1 MDHEN and CDR2 SYDVKM come from the germline V gene. CDR3 length: 16 amino acids. DNA for the CDR3: TGTGCCAGCAGTTCTTACGGACAGGGGAACCAAGAGACCCAGTACTTC. Amino acid sequence: CASSSYGQGNQETQYF.

The V call is TRBV30, the J call TRBJ1-2; a possible D gene is TRBD1 (5 bases). V was trimmed by 0 bases and J by 2 bases, leaving 16 bases between them. This CDR3 contains 16 residues. Germline CDR1 reads GTSNPN; CDR2 reads SVGIG (reference sequence). CDR3 region: CAWSVLGQTLNYGYTF. Written as DNA, the CDR3 is TGTGCCTGGAGTGTACTGGGGCAGACATTAAACTATGGCTACACCTTC.

The V call is TRBV9, the J call TRBJ2-7; TRBD2 matches 9 bases. J lost 4 bases, V lost 0 bases, and 5 bases had no gene match. This CDR3 is built from 15 residues. Looked up from germline, CDR1 is SGDLS and CDR2 is YYNGEE. The CDR3 bases are TGTGCCAGCAGCGTAGCGGGACTAGCATCGTACGAGCAGTACTTC. Translated, it gives CASSVAGLASYEQYF.

In this sample, this clone turned up once. The chain uses TRBV9 and TRBJ1-6; weak D call: TRBD1 (6 bases). V lost 0 bases and J 9 bases, leaving 16 bases between the germline ends. The germline V gene has CDR1 SGDLS and CDR2 YYNGEE. CDR3 length: 16 residues. This CDR3 is CASSVEVGKGGSPLHF. CDR3 sequence (DNA): TGTGCCAGCAGCGTAGAGGTGGGGAAAGGGGGTTCACCCCTCCACTTT.

The chain couples TRBV2 to TRBJ2-2, with 7 bases that match TRBD2. CDR3 size: 19 residues. Trimming at V came to 5 bases and at J to 1 base, leaving 16 bases not matched to a gene. The germline V gene has CDR1 SNHLY and CDR2 FYNNEI. The CDR3 loop reads CASSTNDRLARKNTGELFF. The CDR3 region has the DNA TGTGCCAGCAGTACTAATGATAGACTAGCCCGAAAGAACACCGGGGAGCTGTTTTTT.

The chain couples TRBV18 to TRBJ2-5; D gene unclear. V was shortened by 2 bases and J by 4 bases, with 8 bases between the two germline ends. The germline gives CDR1 KGHSH, CDR2 LQKENI. The length of the CDR3 is 13 residues. The CDR3 coding sequence is TGTGCCAGCTCACCAACCTTTAGAGAGACCCAGTACTTC. Translated, it gives CASSPTFRETQYF.